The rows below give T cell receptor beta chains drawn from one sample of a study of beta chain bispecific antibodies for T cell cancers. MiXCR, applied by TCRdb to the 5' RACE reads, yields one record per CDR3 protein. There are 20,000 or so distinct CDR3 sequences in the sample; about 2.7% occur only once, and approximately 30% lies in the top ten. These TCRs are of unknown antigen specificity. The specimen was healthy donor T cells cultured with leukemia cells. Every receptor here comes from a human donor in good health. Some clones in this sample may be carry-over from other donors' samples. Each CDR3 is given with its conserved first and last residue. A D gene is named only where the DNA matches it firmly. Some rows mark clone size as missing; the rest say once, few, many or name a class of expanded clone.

DNA: TGTGCCAGCAGCTCCCTCGCGTCAGATACGCAGTATTTT
CDR3: CASSSLASDTQYF
size: many
J: TRBJ2-3
D: .
V: TRBV7-9

DNA: TGCAGCGTTGAGCCGTGGGGAGAGAACAATGAGCAGTTCTTC
CDR3: CSVEPWGENNEQFF
size: many
J: TRBJ2-1
D: .
V: TRBV29-1

DNA: TGCGCCAGCAGCTTGGCCGCGCAACAGAAAAACATTCAGTACTTC
CDR3: CASSLAAQQKNIQYF
size: medium-sized
J: TRBJ2-4
D: .
V: TRBV5-1

DNA: TGTGCCTGGAGTGTTGGTGGGGATGCCTACGAGCAGTACTTC
CDR3: CAWSVGGDAYEQYF
size: many
J: TRBJ2-7
D: .
V: TRBV30

DNA: TGTGCCAGCAGTGGCTGGACAGGGGGATATACTGAAGCTTTCTTT
CDR3: CASSGWTGGYTEAFF
size: many
J: TRBJ1-1
D: TRBD1
V: TRBV6-1

DNA: TGCGCCAGCAGTGAGTCAAACTACTTGGGGAACGAGCAGTACTTC
CDR3: CASSESNYLGNEQYF
size: many
J: TRBJ2-7
D: .
V: TRBV10-2

DNA: TGTGCCAGCAGCCGCGCTCAGGGAGACACCGGGGAGCTGTTTTTT
CDR3: CASSRAQGDTGELFF
size: many
J: TRBJ2-2
D: .
V: TRBV7-3

DNA: TGTGCCAGCAGTTTAGCGCAGGGTGGCGGCTACACCTTC
CDR3: CASSLAQGGGYTF
size: few
J: TRBJ1-2
D: .
V: TRBV27

DNA: TGTGCCAGCTCACCACATCGCTCTGGGGCCAACGTCCTGACTTTC
CDR3: CASSPHRSGANVLTF
size: .
J: TRBJ2-6
D: .
V: TRBV18

DNA: TGTGCCAGCACCCTCAGGACTAGCGGGGAGATCACAGATACGCAGTATTTT
CDR3: CASTLRTSGEITDTQYF
size: many
J: TRBJ2-3
D: TRBD2
V: TRBV2

DNA: TGTGCCAGTAAAGAGGGGTACGGAAACACCATATATTTT
CDR3: CASKEGYGNTIYF
size: many
J: TRBJ1-3
D: .
V: TRBV19

DNA: TGCAGCGTTCCTTACAAGGGGAACACTGAAGCTTTCTTT
CDR3: CSVPYKGNTEAFF
size: many
J: TRBJ1-1
D: .
V: TRBV29-1

DNA: TGTGCCAGCAGCGTAGGCGACTTCGTCACAGATACGCAGTATTTT
CDR3: CASSVGDFVTDTQYF
size: many
J: TRBJ2-3
D: .
V: TRBV9

DNA: TGCAGTGCTAGCCGATACAGGGGCCGGGGATGGACTGAAGCTTTCTTT
CDR3: CSASRYRGRGWTEAFF
size: many
J: TRBJ1-1
D: TRBD1
V: TRBV20-1

DNA: TGTGCCAGCAGAAATCAGGTTTCCTTAGGGGGGGAGCTGTTTTTT
CDR3: CASRNQVSLGGELFF
size: few
J: TRBJ2-2
D: .
V: TRBV27

DNA: TGTGCCAGCCCAAAGAGGGGGTCGGACAGGGGGCAGTACTTC
CDR3: CASPKRGSDRGQYF
size: many
J: TRBJ2-7
D: TRBD1
V: TRBV27

DNA: TGTGCCAGCAAGGGGACTTCTGGGGCCAACGTCCTGACTTTC
CDR3: CASKGTSGANVLTF
size: many
J: TRBJ2-6
D: .
V: TRBV6-5

DNA: TGTGCCAGTAGCCCTAGGCTTAACACTGAAGCTTTCTTT
CDR3: CASSPRLNTEAFF
size: few
J: TRBJ1-1
D: .
V: TRBV19

DNA: TGTGCCAGCAGTTTATCGGGGGGACCTGAAGCTTTCTTT
CDR3: CASSLSGGPEAFF
size: many
J: TRBJ1-1
D: .
V: TRBV27

DNA: TGCGCCAGCAGCACGGGAGAGGCTTACTCTGGGGCCAACGTCCTGACTTTC
CDR3: CASSTGEAYSGANVLTF
size: few
J: TRBJ2-6
D: .
V: TRBV5-1

DNA: TGCAGCGTCACCGGGACAGAGGTTGGCTACACCTTC
CDR3: CSVTGTEVGYTF
size: .
J: TRBJ1-2
D: TRBD1
V: TRBV29-1

DNA: TGCAGTGCTAGAGATTACTTGACAGGGGGCGAATCCTATAATTCACCCCTCCACTTT
CDR3: CSARDYLTGGESYNSPLHF
size: medium-sized
J: TRBJ1-6
D: TRBD1
V: TRBV20-1

DNA: TGTGCCAGCAGCCCCTCTTTGGGGATCGTCAAAAACATTCAGTACTTC
CDR3: CASSPSLGIVKNIQYF
size: many
J: TRBJ2-4
D: .
V: TRBV3-1

DNA: TGCAGTGCTAGAGATCGTAGGGTACCAGGGGCTCTTACTGAAAAACTGTTTTTT
CDR3: CSARDRRVPGALTEKLFF
size: many
J: TRBJ1-4
D: .
V: TRBV20-1

DNA: TGTGCCAGTAGTATAGATGCGGAGGACGAGCAGTACTTC
CDR3: CASSIDAEDEQYF
size: many
J: TRBJ2-7
D: .
V: TRBV19

DNA: TGTGCCAGCAGTTACTCGAACGGGTGGCCCGGGGAGCTGTTTTTT
CDR3: CASSYSNGWPGELFF
size: many
J: TRBJ2-2
D: .
V: TRBV6-5

DNA: TGTGCCAGCAGCGTAGAAGGGGGGTTTTGCACCGGGGAGCTGTTTTTT
CDR3: CASSVEGGFCTGELFF
size: many
J: TRBJ2-2
D: .
V: TRBV9

DNA: TGTGCCAGCAGCCCTGGGACGGTCTCTGGAAACACCATATATTTT
CDR3: CASSPGTVSGNTIYF
size: many
J: TRBJ1-3
D: .
V: TRBV5-4

DNA: TGCGCCAGCAACCCCTTCCAGGGCAACACAGATACGCAGTATTTT
CDR3: CASNPFQGNTDTQYF
size: many
J: TRBJ2-3
D: .
V: TRBV5-1

DNA: TGTGCCAGCAGATGGACAGGGGGCTACGAGCAGTACTTC
CDR3: CASRWTGGYEQYF
size: many
J: TRBJ2-7
D: TRBD1
V: TRBV2

DNA: TGTGCCACCAGCTACCTCAACACCGGGGAGCTGTTTTTT
CDR3: CATSYLNTGELFF
size: many
J: TRBJ2-2
D: .
V: TRBV15

DNA: TGTGCCACCAGCAGAGTCAGGGTGTCCACTAGCTATGAGCAGTTCTTC
CDR3: CATSRVRVSTSYEQFF
size: many
J: TRBJ2-1
D: .
V: TRBV15

DNA: TGTGCCAGCAGCGACGCGCGGGCAAACCAAGAGACCCAGTACTTC
CDR3: CASSDARANQETQYF
size: many
J: TRBJ2-5
D: .
V: TRBV7-8

DNA: TGTGCCAGCAGCTTAGATCCTTGGCTAGCGGGGAGATACTACAATGAGCAGTTCTTC
CDR3: CASSLDPWLAGRYYNEQFF
size: many
J: TRBJ2-1
D: TRBD2
V: TRBV7-8

DNA: TGTGCCAGCAGCTACTGGAGCGGGGGGGCTGGAGATACGCAGTATTTT
CDR3: CASSYWSGGAGDTQYF
size: many
J: TRBJ2-3
D: TRBD2
V: TRBV7-2

DNA: TGTGCCAGCACCGTGTGGGGGAACACTGAAGCTTTCTTT
CDR3: CASTVWGNTEAFF
size: many
J: TRBJ1-1
D: .
V: TRBV6-1

DNA: TGTGCCAGCAGCGCCCGGGACAACCCGTACGAGCAGTACTTC
CDR3: CASSARDNPYEQYF
size: many
J: TRBJ2-7
D: .
V: TRBV9

DNA: TGCGCCAGCAGTGAGCCGGACTCAGGTGATACGCAGTATTTT
CDR3: CASSEPDSGDTQYF
size: many
J: TRBJ2-3
D: .
V: TRBV10-2

DNA: TGCAGCGTGAGGGGGGTAGCGGGGGGCTCCTACAATGAGCAGTTCTTC
CDR3: CSVRGVAGGSYNEQFF
size: many
J: TRBJ2-1
D: TRBD2
V: TRBV29-1

DNA: TGCAGCGTTGCACAGGGCTTGGGGAATGAAGCTTTCTTT
CDR3: CSVAQGLGNEAFF
size: many
J: TRBJ1-1
D: .
V: TRBV29-1

DNA: TGTGCCAGCAGCTTAGTAAACTCTTTCGAGGATACGCAGTATTTT
CDR3: CASSLVNSFEDTQYF
size: many
J: TRBJ2-3
D: .
V: TRBV7-9

DNA: TGTGCTAGCAGCCCTAGTGGGCTAGCGGGGATAAATGAGCAGTTCTTC
CDR3: CASSPSGLAGINEQFF
size: many
J: TRBJ2-1
D: TRBD2
V: TRBV7-7

DNA: TGTGCCAGTAGTGCCACACCGGGACAGGGTAGGATTTTGGGAGAGCAGTACTTC
CDR3: CASSATPGQGRILGEQYF
size: few
J: TRBJ2-7
D: TRBD1
V: TRBV19

DNA: TGTGCCAGCGGTTACAGGAACACTGAAGCTTTCTTT
CDR3: CASGYRNTEAFF
size: many
J: TRBJ1-1
D: .
V: TRBV27

DNA: TGTGCCAGCAGCCAGTGGGGCGCTCAGACTGCAACTAATGAAAAACTGTTTTTT
CDR3: CASSQWGAQTATNEKLFF
size: many
J: TRBJ1-4
D: .
V: TRBV14

DNA: TGTGCCAGCAGCTCGCTGAGCTCTGGGGCCAACGTCCTGACTTTC
CDR3: CASSSLSSGANVLTF
size: many
J: TRBJ2-6
D: .
V: TRBV7-9

DNA: TGTGCCAGCATGGGCTGGGGGAACAGTCGACAGTTCTTC
CDR3: CASMGWGNSRQFF
size: many
J: TRBJ2-1
D: .
V: TRBV2

DNA: TGTGCCAGTAGTACTCAGGTCTACAATGAGCAGTTCTTC
CDR3: CASSTQVYNEQFF
size: many
J: TRBJ2-1
D: .
V: TRBV19

DNA: TGTGCCAGCTCACCGTCGTCGGGGGCCGGGACCGGGGAGCTGTTTTTT
CDR3: CASSPSSGAGTGELFF
size: many
J: TRBJ2-2
D: .
V: TRBV18

DNA: TGTGCCAGCAGCTTAGCTAGCGGGGGCACCAAGGACAATGAGCAGTTCTTC
CDR3: CASSLASGGTKDNEQFF
size: .
J: TRBJ2-1
D: TRBD2
V: TRBV11-2

DNA: TGTGCCAGCTCACGCGACCCTCCGGGACAGGGGGCCTTGTTCTACGAGCAGTACTTC
CDR3: CASSRDPPGQGALFYEQYF
size: .
J: TRBJ2-7
D: TRBD1
V: TRBV18